This TCR beta chain was captured in a study of T cells in Graves' hyperthyroidism and ophthalmopathy. Study-wide points: Expanded thyroid clonotypes (above 0.001) were mostly also found in blood.

CDR1 is DFQATT, CDR2 SNEGSKA, per germline (reference sequence). The CDR3 runs to 14 residues. The junction had 7 bases not matched to a gene; V was cut back by 2 bases and J by 4 bases. Patients with uncontrolled infections, other autoimmune diseases, pregnancy or lactation were excluded. On the basis of clinical symptoms, serum thyroxine and TRAb, thyroid ultrasound and orbital computed tomography, diagnoses were made. Amplification yielded TCR beta CDR3 regions, with RNA transcripts as the source. During a first-round RT-PCR of the TCR CDR3, the HTBI primer set was used. Each CDR3 protein is one row after TCRdb ran MiXCR on the multiplex PCR reads. Among 660,000 or so distinct CDR3 sequences listed, around 21% were seen once. This clonotype was seen only a few times. Its matching antigen is unknown.

The sample taken for sequencing was blood. This receptor was identified in a man aged 30-40 years with Graves' ophthalmopathy. The chain employs TRBV20-1 and TRBJ2-5; TRBD1 matches at 7 bases. CDR3 DNA sequence: TGCAGTGCTAGAAGTCGACAGGGTGGAGAGACCCAGTACTTC. Translating it yields CSARSRQGGETQYF.